The 2 T cell receptor beta chains listed next were all sequenced from one sample in a study of blood T cell repertoires in COVID-19. The protocol was immunoSEQ multiplex PCR, while the TCRdb copy is restricted to in-frame clones and leaves out a portion. This table has under 250,000 clones, nearly 90% appearing once. Material: PBMCs or T cells enriched from blood (not recorded which). Receptors were obtained from a woman in her twenties or thirties with acute COVID-19.

The CDR3 sequence: CASSQEGFLQGSGYTF. The CDR3 region has the DNA TGCGCCAGCAGCCAAGAGGGGTTTCTACAGGGCAGTGGCTACACCTTC. The chain combines TRBV4-3 with TRBJ1-2; D might be TRBD1 (6 bases). CDR3 size: 16 residues. Germline V gene data show CDR1 as LGHNA and CDR2 as YSLEER. V lost 0 bases to trimming and J lost 7 bases, with 18 bases between them.

The chain is built from TRBV7-2 and TRBJ2-2; 10 nucleotides match TRBD1. Germline V gives CDR1 SGHTA, CDR2 FQGNSA. Trimming removed 2 bases from V and 6 bases from J; junction bases left unmatched: 9. The CDR3 loop spans 17 amino acids. The CDR3 DNA reads TGTGCCAGCAGCTTATCCCGACTTGGACAGGGGGCCGGGGAGCTGTTTTTT. This encodes CASSLSRLGQGAGELFF.